This T cell receptor (beta chain) emerged from a study of beta chain features in type 1 diabetes. General study points: Any HLA type influence on TCRB rearrangement was left unresolved here. Cells with high TCR expression could be over-represented by cDNA sequencing. Insertions at VDJ junctions were less frequent in type 1 diabetes patients. These patients also deleted more nucleotides at the same junctions.

This clone was counted only a few times. Its antigen is currently unknown. What was sequenced were expressed TCRB transcripts, since all of the isolated RNA had been reverse transcribed. TCRdb keeps only in-frame clones here, not all; method: immunoSEQ multiplex PCR. The sample contains approximately 150,000 clones, under 11% of which appear only once. The sample was naive CD4+ T cells from blood. This TCR was recovered from a young man in good health.

The CDR3 protein is CASSGYEQYF. The CDR3 nucleotides read TGTGCCAGCAGTGGTTACGAGCAGTACTTC. The V gene is TRBV2, the J gene TRBJ2-5; D unclear. The end of the DNA fits TRBJ2-7 better, so the J call may be wrong. The length of the CDR3 is 10 residues. Germline V gene data show CDR1 as SNHLY and CDR2 as FYNNEI.